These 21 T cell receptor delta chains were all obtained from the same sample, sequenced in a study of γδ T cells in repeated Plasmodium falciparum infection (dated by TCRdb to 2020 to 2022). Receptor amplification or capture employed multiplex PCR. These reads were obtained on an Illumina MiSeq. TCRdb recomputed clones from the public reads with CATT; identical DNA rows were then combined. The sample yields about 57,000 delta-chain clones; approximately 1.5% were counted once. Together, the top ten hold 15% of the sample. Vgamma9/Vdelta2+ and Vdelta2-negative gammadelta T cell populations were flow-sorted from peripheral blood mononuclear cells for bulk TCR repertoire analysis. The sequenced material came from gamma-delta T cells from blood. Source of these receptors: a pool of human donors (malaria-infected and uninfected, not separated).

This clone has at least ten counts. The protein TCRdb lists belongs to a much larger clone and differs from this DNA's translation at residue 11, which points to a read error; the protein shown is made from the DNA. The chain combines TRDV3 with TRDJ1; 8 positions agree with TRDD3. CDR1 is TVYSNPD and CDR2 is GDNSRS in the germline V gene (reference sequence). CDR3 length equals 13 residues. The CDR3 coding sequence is TGTGCCTTTAGGTTGGGGATACAGTCTAAACCCATCTTT. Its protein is CAFRLGIQSKPIF.

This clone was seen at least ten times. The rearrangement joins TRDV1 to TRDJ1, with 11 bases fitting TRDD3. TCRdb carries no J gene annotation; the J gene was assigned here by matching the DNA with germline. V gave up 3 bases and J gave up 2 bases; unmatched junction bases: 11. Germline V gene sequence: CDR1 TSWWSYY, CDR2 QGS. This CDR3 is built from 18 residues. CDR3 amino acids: CALGEIPVLGDRTDKLIF. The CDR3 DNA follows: TGTGCTCTTGGGGAGATTCCCGTACTGGGGGATAGGACCGATAAACTCATCTTT.

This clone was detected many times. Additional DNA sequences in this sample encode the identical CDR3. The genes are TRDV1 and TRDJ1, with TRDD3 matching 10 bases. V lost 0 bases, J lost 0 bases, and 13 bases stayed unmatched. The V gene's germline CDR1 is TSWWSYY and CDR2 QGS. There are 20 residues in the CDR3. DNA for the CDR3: TGTGCTCTTGGGGAACTCTCGTACTGGGGGATCCTACCTTACACCGATAAACTCATCTTT. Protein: CALGELSYWGILPYTDKLIF.

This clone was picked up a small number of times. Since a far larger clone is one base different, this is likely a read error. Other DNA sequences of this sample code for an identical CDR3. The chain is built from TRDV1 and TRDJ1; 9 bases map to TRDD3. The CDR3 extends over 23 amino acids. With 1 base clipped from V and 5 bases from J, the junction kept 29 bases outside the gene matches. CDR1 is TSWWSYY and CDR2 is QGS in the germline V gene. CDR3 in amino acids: CALGERVSSIPPWGYAGTDKLIF. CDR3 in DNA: TGTGCTCTTGGGGAACGAGTTTCCTCAATCCCGCCCTGGGGATACGCGGGCACTGATAAACTCATCTTT.

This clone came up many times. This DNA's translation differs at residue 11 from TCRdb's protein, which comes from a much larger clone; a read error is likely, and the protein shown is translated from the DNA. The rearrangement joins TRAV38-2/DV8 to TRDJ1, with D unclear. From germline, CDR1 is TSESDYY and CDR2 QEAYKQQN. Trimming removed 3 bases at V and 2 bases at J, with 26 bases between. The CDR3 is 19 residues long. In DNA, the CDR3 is TGTGCTTATAGGACCCGATTTCCCTTAGTATCCGTAATTACCGATAAACTCATCTTT. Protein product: CAYRTRFPLVSVITDKLIF.

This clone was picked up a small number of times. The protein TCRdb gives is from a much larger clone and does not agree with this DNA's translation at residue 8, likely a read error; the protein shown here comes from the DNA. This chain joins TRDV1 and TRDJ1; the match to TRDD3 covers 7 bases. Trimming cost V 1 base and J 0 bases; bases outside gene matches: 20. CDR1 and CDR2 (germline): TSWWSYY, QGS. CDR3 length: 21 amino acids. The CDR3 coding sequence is TGTGCTCTTGGGGAACGTGGGACCGGGGGATTTCCCTGGGCGTACACCGATAAACTCATCTTT. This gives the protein CALGERGTGGFPWAYTDKLIF.

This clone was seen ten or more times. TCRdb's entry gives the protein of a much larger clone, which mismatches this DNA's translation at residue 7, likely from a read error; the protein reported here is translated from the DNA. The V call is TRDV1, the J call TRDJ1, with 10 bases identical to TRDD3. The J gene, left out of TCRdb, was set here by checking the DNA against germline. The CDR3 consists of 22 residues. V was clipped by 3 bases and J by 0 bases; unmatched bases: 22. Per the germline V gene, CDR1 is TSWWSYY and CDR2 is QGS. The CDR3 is CALGETPWYWGMGIPYTDKLIF. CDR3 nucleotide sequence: TGTGCTCTTGGGGAGACTCCCTGGTACTGGGGGATGGGGATACCGTACACCGATAAACTCATCTTT.

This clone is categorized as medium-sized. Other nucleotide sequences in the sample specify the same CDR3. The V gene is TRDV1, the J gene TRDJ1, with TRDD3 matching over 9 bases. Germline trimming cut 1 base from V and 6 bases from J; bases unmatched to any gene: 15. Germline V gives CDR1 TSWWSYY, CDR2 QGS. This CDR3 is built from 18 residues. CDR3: CALGERSLPYWGTNKLIF. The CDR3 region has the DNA TGTGCTCTTGGGGAACGATCCCTGCCGTACTGGGGGACAAATAAACTCATCTTT.

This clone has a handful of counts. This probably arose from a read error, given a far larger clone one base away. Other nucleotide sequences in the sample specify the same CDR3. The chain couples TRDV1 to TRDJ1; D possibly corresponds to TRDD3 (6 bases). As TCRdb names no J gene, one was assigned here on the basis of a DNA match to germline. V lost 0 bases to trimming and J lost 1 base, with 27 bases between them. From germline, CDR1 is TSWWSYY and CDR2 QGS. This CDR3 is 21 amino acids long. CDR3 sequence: CALGELGHYFGYLRPTDKLIF. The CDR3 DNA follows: TGTGCTCTTGGGGAACTAGGGCACTATTTCGGATACCTGAGGCCCACCGATAAACTCATCTTT.

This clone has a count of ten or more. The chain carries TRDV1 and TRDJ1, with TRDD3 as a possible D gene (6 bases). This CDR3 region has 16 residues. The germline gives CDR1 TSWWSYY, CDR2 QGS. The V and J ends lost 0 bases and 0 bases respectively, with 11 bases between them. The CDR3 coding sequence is TGTGCTCTTGGGGAACTTTGGGGGTTATACACCGATAAACTCATCTTT. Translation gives CALGELWGLYTDKLIF.

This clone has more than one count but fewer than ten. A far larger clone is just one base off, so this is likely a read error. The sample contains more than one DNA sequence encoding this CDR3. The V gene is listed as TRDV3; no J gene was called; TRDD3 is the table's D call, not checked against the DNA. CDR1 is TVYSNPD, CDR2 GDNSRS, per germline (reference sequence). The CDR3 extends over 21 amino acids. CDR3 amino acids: CALKDFLRFFPGGDYTDKLIF. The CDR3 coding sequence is TGTGCCCTAAAAGACTTCCTACGTTTTTTTCCTGGGGGAGATTACACCGATAAGCTCATCTTT.

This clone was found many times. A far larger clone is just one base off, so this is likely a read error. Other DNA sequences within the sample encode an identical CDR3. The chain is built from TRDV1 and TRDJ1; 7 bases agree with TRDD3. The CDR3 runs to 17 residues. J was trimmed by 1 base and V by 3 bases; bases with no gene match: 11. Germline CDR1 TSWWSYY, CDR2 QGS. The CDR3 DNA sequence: TGTGCTCTTGGGGAGGAACTGGGGCTTAGGGCCACCGATAAACTCATCTTT. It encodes CALGEELGLRATDKLIF.

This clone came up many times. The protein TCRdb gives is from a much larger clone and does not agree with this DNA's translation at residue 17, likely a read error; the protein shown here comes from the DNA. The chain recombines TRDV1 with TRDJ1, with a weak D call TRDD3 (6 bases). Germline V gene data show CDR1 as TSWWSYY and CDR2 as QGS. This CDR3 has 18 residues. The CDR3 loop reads CALGESRVRLGIPDKLTF. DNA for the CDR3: TGTGCTCTTGGGGAAAGTCGGGTACGTTTGGGGATTCCCGATAAACTCACCTTT.

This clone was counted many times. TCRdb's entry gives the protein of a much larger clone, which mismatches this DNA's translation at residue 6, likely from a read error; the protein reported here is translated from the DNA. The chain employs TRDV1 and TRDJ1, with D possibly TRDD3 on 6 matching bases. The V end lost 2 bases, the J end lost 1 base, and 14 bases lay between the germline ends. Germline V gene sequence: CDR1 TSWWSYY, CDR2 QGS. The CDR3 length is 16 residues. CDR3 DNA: TGTGCTCTTGGGGAATGTGGGGGGGGACCCACCGATAAACTCATCTTT. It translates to CALGECGGGPTDKLIF.

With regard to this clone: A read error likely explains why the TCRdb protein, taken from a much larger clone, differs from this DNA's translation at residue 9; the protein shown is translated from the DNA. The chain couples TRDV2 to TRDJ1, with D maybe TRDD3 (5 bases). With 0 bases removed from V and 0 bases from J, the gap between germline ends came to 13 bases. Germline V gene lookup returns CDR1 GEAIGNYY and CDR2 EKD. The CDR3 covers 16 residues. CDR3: CACDTAYWTYTDKLIF. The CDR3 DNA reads TGTGCCTGTGACACCGCGTACTGGACGTACACCGATAAACTCATCTTT.

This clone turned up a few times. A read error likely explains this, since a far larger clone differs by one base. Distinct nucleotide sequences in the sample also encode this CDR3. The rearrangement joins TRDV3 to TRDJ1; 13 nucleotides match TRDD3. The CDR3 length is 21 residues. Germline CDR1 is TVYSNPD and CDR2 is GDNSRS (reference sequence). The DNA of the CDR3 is TGTGCCTCCACATCTTCCTTACGGTACACTGGGGGATACGGTTACACCGATAAGCTCATCTTT. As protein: CASTSSLRYTGGYGYTDKLIF.

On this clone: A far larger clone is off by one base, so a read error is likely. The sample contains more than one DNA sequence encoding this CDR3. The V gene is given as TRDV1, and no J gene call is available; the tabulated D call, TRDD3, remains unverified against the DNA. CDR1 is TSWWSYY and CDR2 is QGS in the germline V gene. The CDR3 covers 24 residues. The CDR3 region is CALGDPGRLPRSGGYPRHRDKLIF. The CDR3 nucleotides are TGTGCTCTTGGGGATCCCGGACGCCTTCCCCGGTCTGGGGGATACCCTCGACACCGGGATAAGCTCATCTTT.

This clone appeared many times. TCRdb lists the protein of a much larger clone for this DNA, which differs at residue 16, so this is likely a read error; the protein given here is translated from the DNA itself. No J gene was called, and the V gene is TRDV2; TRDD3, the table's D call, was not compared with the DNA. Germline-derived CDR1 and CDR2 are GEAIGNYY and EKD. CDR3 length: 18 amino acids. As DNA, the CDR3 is TGTGCCTGTGACCATTCTTCACTGGGGGATCCGTACACCGATAAACACATCTTT. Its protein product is CACDHSSLGDPYTDKHIF.

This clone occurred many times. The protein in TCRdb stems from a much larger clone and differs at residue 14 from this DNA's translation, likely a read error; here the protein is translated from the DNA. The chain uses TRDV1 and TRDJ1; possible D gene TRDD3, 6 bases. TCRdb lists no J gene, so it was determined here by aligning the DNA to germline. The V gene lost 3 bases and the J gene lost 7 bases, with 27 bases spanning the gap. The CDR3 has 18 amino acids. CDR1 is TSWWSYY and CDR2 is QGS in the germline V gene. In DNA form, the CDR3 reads TGTGCTCTTGGGGATCTTTTTCCCCTCTTACTGGGATTTGGTAAACTCATCTTT. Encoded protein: CALGDLFPLLLGFGKLIF.

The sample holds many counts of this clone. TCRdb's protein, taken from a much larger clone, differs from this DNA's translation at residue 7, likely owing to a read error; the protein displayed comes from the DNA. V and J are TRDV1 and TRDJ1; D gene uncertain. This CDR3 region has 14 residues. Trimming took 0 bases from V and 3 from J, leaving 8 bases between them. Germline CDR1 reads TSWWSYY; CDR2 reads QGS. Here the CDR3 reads CALGELVGSDKLIF. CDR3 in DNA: TGTGCTCTTGGGGAACTCGTCGGGTCCGATAAACTCATCTTT.

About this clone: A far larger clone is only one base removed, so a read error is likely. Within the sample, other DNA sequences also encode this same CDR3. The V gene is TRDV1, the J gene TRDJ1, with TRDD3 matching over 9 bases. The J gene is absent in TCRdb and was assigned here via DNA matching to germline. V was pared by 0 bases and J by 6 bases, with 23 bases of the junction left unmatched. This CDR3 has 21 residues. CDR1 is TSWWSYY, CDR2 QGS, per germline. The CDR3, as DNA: TGTGCTCTTGGGGAACTATGTGGGTGCTTGGGGGATATAGGGCGGGGGCATAAACTCATCTTT. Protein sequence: CALGELCGCLGDIGRGHKLIF.